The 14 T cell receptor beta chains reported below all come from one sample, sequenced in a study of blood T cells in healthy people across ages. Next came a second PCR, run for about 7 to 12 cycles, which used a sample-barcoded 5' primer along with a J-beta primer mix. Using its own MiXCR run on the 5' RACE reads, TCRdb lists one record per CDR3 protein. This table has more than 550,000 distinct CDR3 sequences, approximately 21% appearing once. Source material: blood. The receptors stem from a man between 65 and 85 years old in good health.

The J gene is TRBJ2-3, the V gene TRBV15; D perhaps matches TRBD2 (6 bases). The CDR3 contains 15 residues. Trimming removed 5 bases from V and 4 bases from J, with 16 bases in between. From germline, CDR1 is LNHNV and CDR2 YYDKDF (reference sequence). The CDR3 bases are TGTGCCACCAGCGGAGGAGGGGCAAGGGCAGATACGCAGTATTTT. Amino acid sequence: CATSGGGARADTQYF.

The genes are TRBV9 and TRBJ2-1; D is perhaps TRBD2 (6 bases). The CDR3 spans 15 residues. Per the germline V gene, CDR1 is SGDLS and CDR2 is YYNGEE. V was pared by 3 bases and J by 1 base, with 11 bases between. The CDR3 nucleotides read TGTGCCAGCAGCGCCTCGGGGGAGTCCTACAATGAGCAGTTCTTC. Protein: CASSASGESYNEQFF.

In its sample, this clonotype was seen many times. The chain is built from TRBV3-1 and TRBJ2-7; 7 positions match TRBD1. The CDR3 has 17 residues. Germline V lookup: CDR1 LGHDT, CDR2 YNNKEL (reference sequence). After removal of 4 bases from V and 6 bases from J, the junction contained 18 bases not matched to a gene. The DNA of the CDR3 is TGTGCCAGCAGCCCGAGGCTTGGACAGGCCAGAGGAGGCGAGCAGTACTTC. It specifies CASSPRLGQARGGEQYF.

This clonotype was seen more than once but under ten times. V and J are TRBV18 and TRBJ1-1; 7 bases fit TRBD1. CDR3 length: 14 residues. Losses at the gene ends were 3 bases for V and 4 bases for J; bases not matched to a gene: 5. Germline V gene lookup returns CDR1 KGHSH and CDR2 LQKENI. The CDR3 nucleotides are TGTGCCAGCTCACCCCAGGCAGGGGGCACTGAAGCTTTCTTT. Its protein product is CASSPQAGGTEAFF.

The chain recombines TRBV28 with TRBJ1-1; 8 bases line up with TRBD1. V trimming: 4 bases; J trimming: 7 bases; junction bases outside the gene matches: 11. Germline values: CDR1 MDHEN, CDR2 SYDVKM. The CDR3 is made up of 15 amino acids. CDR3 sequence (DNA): TGTGCCAGCAGTTCCCCAGGGGGCGGTCAGGGTGAAGCTTTCTTT. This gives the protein CASSSPGGGQGEAFF.

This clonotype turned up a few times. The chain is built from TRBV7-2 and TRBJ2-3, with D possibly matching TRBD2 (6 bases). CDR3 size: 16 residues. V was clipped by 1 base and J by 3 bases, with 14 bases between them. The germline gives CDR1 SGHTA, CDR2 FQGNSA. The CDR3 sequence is CASSLESWGLTDTQYF. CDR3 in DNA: TGTGCCAGCAGCTTAGAGTCTTGGGGACTTACAGATACGCAGTATTTT.

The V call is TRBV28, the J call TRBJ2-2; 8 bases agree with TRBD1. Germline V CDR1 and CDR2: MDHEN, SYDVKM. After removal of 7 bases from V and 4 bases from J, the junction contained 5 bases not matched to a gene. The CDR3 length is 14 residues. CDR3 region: CASNGQGGTGELFF. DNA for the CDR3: TGTGCCAGCAATGGACAGGGCGGCACCGGGGAGCTGTTTTTT.

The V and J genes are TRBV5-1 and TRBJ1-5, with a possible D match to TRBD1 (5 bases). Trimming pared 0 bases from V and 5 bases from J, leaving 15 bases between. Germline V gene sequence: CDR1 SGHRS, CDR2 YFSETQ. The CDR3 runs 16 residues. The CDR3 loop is CASSLVSGGEHQPQHF. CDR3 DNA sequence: TGCGCCAGCAGCTTGGTTTCGGGAGGGGAGCATCAGCCCCAGCATTTT.

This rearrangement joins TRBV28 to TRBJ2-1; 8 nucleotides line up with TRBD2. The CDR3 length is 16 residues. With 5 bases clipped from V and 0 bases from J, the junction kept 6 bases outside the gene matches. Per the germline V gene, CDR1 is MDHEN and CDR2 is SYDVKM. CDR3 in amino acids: CASSPIAGSSYNEQFF. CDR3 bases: TGTGCCAGCAGTCCAATAGCGGGAAGCTCCTACAATGAGCAGTTCTTC.

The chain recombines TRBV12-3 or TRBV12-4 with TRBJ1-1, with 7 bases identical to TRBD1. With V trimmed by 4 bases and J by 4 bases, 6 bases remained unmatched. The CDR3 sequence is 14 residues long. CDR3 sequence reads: CASSSETGFTEAFF. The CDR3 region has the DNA TGTGCCAGCAGTTCTGAGACAGGGTTCACTGAAGCTTTCTTT.

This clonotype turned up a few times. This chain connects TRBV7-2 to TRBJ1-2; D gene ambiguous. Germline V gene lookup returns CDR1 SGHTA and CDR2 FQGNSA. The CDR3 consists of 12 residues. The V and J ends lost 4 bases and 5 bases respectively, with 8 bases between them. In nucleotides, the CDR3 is TGTGCCAGCAGCTACAGTGAATATGGCTACACCTTC. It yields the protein CASSYSEYGYTF.

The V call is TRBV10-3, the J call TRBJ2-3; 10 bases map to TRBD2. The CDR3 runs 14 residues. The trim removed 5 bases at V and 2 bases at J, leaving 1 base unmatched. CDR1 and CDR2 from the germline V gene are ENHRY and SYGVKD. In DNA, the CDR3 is TGTGCCATCAGTCTAGCGGGGGTCACAGATACGCAGTATTTT. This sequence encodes CAISLAGVTDTQYF.

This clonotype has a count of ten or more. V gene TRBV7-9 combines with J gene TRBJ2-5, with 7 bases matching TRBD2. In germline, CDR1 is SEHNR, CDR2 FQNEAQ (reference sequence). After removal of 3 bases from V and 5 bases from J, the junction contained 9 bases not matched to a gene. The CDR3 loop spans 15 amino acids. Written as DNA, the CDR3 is TGTGCCAGCAGCTTTTCGCGGGAGAGGGGCGAGACCCAGTACTTC. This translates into CASSFSRERGETQYF.

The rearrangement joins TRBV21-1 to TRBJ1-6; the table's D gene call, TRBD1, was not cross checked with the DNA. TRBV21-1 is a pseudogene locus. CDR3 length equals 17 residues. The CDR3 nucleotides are TGTGCCAGCAGCAAAGACGGCCAGGCCCCCACCAATTCACCCCTCCACTTT. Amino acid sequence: CASSKDGQAPTNSPLHF.